This entry lists 16 T cell receptor beta chains sequenced from one sample in a study of T-cell memory formation after mild COVID-19 (dated by TCRdb to the early 2020s). Library preparation employed 5' RACE. TCRdb records Illumina NovaSeq 6000 as the sequencer. TCRdb reprocessed the public reads (quality trimming at Q25 with fastp, clone calling with MiXCR) and kept in-frame beta chains. Identical CDR3 protein sequences are pooled into one entry, listed with their most common genes and DNA. The sample includes approximately 570,000 distinct CDR3 sequences, with roughly 18% observed a single time. The top ten clones comprise more than 10% of the sample. Specimen: PBMCs or a T cell subset sorted from them (not recorded which). These TCRs come from an adult woman who had mild COVID-19 (a few samples of this study predate the infection). The sample titles of this study are shuffled in the database, so cell type and time point are left out; the donor was told from shared clones.

The V gene is TRBV7-2, the J gene TRBJ1-1; TRBD1 matches at 9 bases. Unmatched junction bases numbered 5, after V lost 4 bases and J lost 5 bases. CDR1 and CDR2 from the germline V gene are SGHTA and FQGNSA. This CDR3 has 14 amino acids. CDR3 DNA: TGTGCCAGCAGCTCCAACAGGGGGCGGACTGAAGCTTTCTTT. Protein product: CASSSNRGRTEAFF.

In this sample, this clonotype turned up a few times. The rearrangement links TRBV7-2 to TRBJ2-5; TRBD2 matches 15 bases. The CDR3 runs to 15 residues. In germline, CDR1 is SGHTA, CDR2 FQGNSA. Trimming cost V 5 bases and J 8 bases; bases outside gene matches: 6. For the CDR3, the DNA is TGTGCCAGCAGCCCCGGGGGACTAGCGGGAGGAACCCAGTACTTC. Protein sequence: CASSPGGLAGGTQYF.

The chain joins TRBV27 to TRBJ2-3, with D unclear. Trimming left V 3 bases short and J 0 bases short, with 7 bases between. Germline assignment: CDR1 MNHEY and CDR2 SMNVEV (reference sequence). This CDR3 contains 14 residues. CDR3 DNA: TGTGCCAGCAGTTTTTTTGTAAGCACAGATACGCAGTATTTT. It specifies CASSFFVSTDTQYF.

This clonotype came up a few times. The genes are TRBV5-1 and TRBJ2-7; perhaps TRBD2 as D (7 bases). The CDR3 consists of 14 residues. V dropped 2 bases and J dropped 5 bases, with 14 bases sitting between them. CDR1 and CDR2 (germline): SGHRS, YFSETQ. CDR3 sequence (DNA): TGCGCCAGCAGCTTCGGGGGGCGTATGGACGAGCAGTACTTC. Translating it yields CASSFGGRMDEQYF.

The chain is built from TRBV9 and TRBJ2-6; 8 positions match TRBD1. The CDR3 length is 20 residues. Germline V gene lookup returns CDR1 SGDLS and CDR2 YYNGEE. The V segment lost 2 bases and the J segment 1 base; nucleotides outside the gene matches: 14. The CDR3 bases are TGTGCCAGCAGCGTTCCAACCGGGACAGGCGCTCTATCTGGGGCCAACGTCCTGACTTTC. As protein: CASSVPTGTGALSGANVLTF.

This clonotype was seen more than once but under ten times. The rearrangement links TRBV21-1 to TRBJ2-4; the table's D call, TRBD2, has no DNA check behind it. TRBV21-1 is assigned pseudogene status. The CDR3 spans 14 residues. CDR3 loop: CASSKGERTQIQYF. The CDR3 region has the DNA TGTGCCAGCAGCAAAGGGGAGCGCACTCAGATTCAGTACTTC.

This clonotype was recorded at least ten times. The rearrangement uses TRBV12-3 or TRBV12-4 and TRBJ1-3; D perhaps matches TRBD1 (6 bases). The CDR3 consists of 15 residues. Trimming took 6 bases from V and 0 from J, leaving 12 bases between them. The DNA for the CDR3 is TGTGCCAGCAGGACGGACAGTCGCTCTGGAAACACCATATATTTT. Its translation is CASRTDSRSGNTIYF.

The rearrangement uses TRBV6-1 and TRBJ1-5; 7 positions agree with TRBD1. V lost 4 bases to trimming and J lost 0 bases; unmatched junction nucleotides: 3. The length of the CDR3 is 15 residues. The germline gives CDR1 MNHNS, CDR2 SASEGT. The CDR3: CASSGGTVSNQPQHF. CDR3 bases: TGTGCCAGCAGTGGAGGGACAGTTAGCAATCAGCCCCAGCATTTT.

This clonotype was observed a few times. The rearrangement links TRBV20-1 to TRBJ2-2, with 11 positions matching TRBD2. V was clipped by 3 bases and J by 5 bases; unmatched bases: 8. This CDR3 is built from 16 residues. The V gene's germline CDR1 is DFQATT and CDR2 SNEGSKA (reference sequence). Here the CDR3 DNA reads TGCAGTGCTAGTCCACTAGCGGGAGATCGGACCGGGGAGCTGTTTTTT. Residues: CSASPLAGDRTGELFF.

V is TRBV3-1 and J is TRBJ1-3, with a possible D match to TRBD1 (5 bases). The germline V gene has CDR1 LGHDT and CDR2 YNNKEL (reference sequence). The CDR3 runs 17 residues. V lost 4 bases and J lost 1, with 17 bases in between. The CDR3, as DNA: TGTGCCAGCAGCCCTTGGGGGGTACGGGCGTCTGGAAACACCATATATTTT. Residues: CASSPWGVRASGNTIYF.

This chain links TRBV6-1 with TRBJ2-7; D might be TRBD1 (6 bases). The germline V gene encodes CDR1 MNHNS and CDR2 SASEGT. Trimming took 4 bases from V and 0 from J, leaving 10 bases between them. This CDR3 contains 14 residues. CDR3: CASSARGSSYEQYF. DNA for the CDR3: TGTGCCAGCAGTGCCAGGGGAAGCTCCTACGAGCAGTACTTC.

The chain recombines TRBV5-4 with TRBJ2-2; 7 positions agree with TRBD2. V gave up 4 bases and J gave up 2 bases; unmatched junction bases: 8. The CDR3 runs 16 residues. Per germline, CDR1 SGHNT and CDR2 YYREEE (reference sequence). The CDR3 region is CASSPLPGGNTGELFF. Written as DNA, the CDR3 is TGTGCCAGCAGCCCGCTTCCGGGGGGTAACACCGGGGAGCTGTTTTTT.

This rearrangement joins TRBV24-1 to TRBJ2-1; possibly TRBD2 for D (6 bases). From germline, CDR1 is KGHDR and CDR2 SFDVKD. CDR3 length equals 17 residues. The V gene lost 3 bases and the J gene lost 4 bases, with 18 bases spanning the gap. The CDR3 DNA reads as TGTGCCACCAGTGATCCCAGCTCCGGGGGTGCATACAATGAGCAGTTCTTC. It yields the protein CATSDPSSGGAYNEQFF.

The chain couples TRBV7-8 to TRBJ2-3, with a possible D match to TRBD2 (6 bases). From germline, CDR1 is SGHVS and CDR2 FQNEAQ. Trimming shortened V by 6 bases and J by 1 base, and 11 bases separated the two germline ends. This CDR3 spans 14 amino acids. The CDR3 region has the DNA TGTGCCAGCAGAAAAACGGGGGGCACAGATACGCAGTATTTT. Translating gives CASRKTGGTDTQYF.

The rearrangement joins TRBV12-3 or TRBV12-4 to TRBJ2-7; 7 bases are a match to TRBD2. The CDR3 totals 15 residues. The junction had 7 bases not matched to a gene; V was cut back by 4 bases and J by 1 base. CDR3 protein: CASSYAGASSYEQYF. Here the CDR3 DNA reads TGTGCCAGCAGTTATGCGGGAGCTTCATCCTACGAGCAGTACTTC.

The chain couples TRBV6-5 to TRBJ2-2; 9 bases align to TRBD2. The CDR3 totals 17 residues. After removal of 1 base from V and 2 bases from J, the junction contained 5 bases not matched to a gene. The germline gives CDR1 MNHEY, CDR2 SVGAGI. Here the CDR3 DNA reads TGTGCCAGCAGTTACTGGGCTAGCGGGGCCAACACCGGGGAGCTGTTTTTT. It translates to CASSYWASGANTGELFF.